This entry describes one T cell receptor (beta chain). Its antigen is not known. The PCR was carried out with 60 Vbeta primers and 13 Jbeta primers. Measured with immunoSEQ multiplex PCR; TCRdb has only the in-frame clones, and not every one. The data hold about 130,000 clones, with about 77% observed a single time. The sample belongs to a study of cytomegalovirus exposure and HLA in healthy donors. Overall study: Clustering assigned 81% of the roughly 400 genotyped donors to the Caucasian-associated ancestry cluster.

V lost 0 bases to trimming and J lost 2 bases; unmatched junction nucleotides: 4. CDR1 and CDR2 (germline): SGHTA, FQGTGA. The CDR3 is made up of 17 amino acids. Findings of the study overall: According to the study, 160 or so TCR beta chains were cytomegalovirus-associated.

Sequencing input: PBMCs. J is TRBJ2-1 and V is TRBV7-3; 10 bases are shared with TRBD1. This sequence originates from a male donor in good health and CMV-seronegative. DNA for the CDR3: TGTGCCAGCAGCTTAACGGGCGGACAGGGGGCCTACAATGAGCAGTTCTTC. Translating gives CASSLTGGQGAYNEQFF. Looking up the rest from reference TRBV7-3 and TRBJ2-1 gives the full variable domain: GAGVSQTPSNKVTEKGKYVELRCDPISGHTALYWYRQSLGQGPEFLIYFQGTGAADDSGLPNDRFFAVRPEGSVSTLKIQRTERGDSAVYLCASSLTGGQGAYNEQFFGPGTRLTVL.